The 30 T cell receptor beta chains below come from one sample, sequenced in a study of blood T cell repertoires in COVID-19. TCRdb keeps only in-frame clones here, not all; method: immunoSEQ multiplex PCR. The repertoire holds about 400,000 clones, with around nine tenths as singletons. The sample comprised peripheral blood. These receptors all come from an older woman with COVID-19, enrolled during active disease.

This clone was seen a few times. The rearrangement uses TRBV12-3 or TRBV12-4 and TRBJ1-1, with D unclear. Trimming stripped 1 base from V and 11 bases from J, with 8 bases between. The CDR3 spans 11 residues. CDR3 residues: CASSLGRQAFF. The CDR3 bases are TGTGCCAGCAGTTTAGGTCGTCAGGCTTTCTTT.

The chain couples TRBV3-1 (or the pseudogene TRBV3-2) to TRBJ1-5, with D possibly being TRBD1 (6 bases). The V and J ends lost 1 base and 4 bases respectively, with 14 bases between them. Germline CDR1 is LGHDT and CDR2 is YNNKEL (reference sequence). CDR3 size: 16 residues. The CDR3 region is CASSQGLDRENQPQHF. The CDR3 nucleotides read TGTGCCAGCAGCCAAGGCCTGGACAGAGAGAATCAGCCCCAGCATTTT.

V gene TRBV7-3 combines with J gene TRBJ2-5; TRBD2 aligns across 7 bases. The CDR3 runs to 14 residues. Germline trimming cut 4 bases from V and 6 bases from J; bases unmatched to any gene: 8. CDR1 is SGHTA, CDR2 FQGTGA, per germline. Written as DNA, the CDR3 is TGTGCCAGCAGCTCTGGACTAGTAGATAAGACCCAGTACTTC. Translating it yields CASSSGLVDKTQYF.

This chain's CDR3 is CATGSRGLGKNIQYF. The CDR3 DNA follows: TGTGCCACCGGGAGCAGGGGGCTAGGCAAAAACATTCAGTACTTC. V usage is TRBV28 and J usage is TRBJ2-4; 8 bases match TRBD1. The CDR3 has 15 residues. Germline V gene lookup returns CDR1 MDHEN and CDR2 SYDVKM. Trimming at V came to 10 bases and at J to 3 bases, leaving 11 bases not matched to a gene.

The chain has TRBV15 and TRBJ1-1, with D possibly matching TRBD1 (5 bases). The CDR3 has 14 amino acids. Looked up from germline, CDR1 is LNHNV and CDR2 is YYDKDF (reference sequence). Trimming stripped 3 bases from V and 7 bases from J, with 15 bases between. For the CDR3, the DNA is TGTGCCACCAGCAGCGGGGGTTTCCAAAGTGAAGCTTTCTTT. Amino acids: CATSSGGFQSEAFF.

This clone appeared once. This sequence joins TRBV11-3 and TRBJ2-1; the match to TRBD2 covers 11 bases. Germline assignment: CDR1 SGHNT and CDR2 YENEEA. The CDR3 extends over 16 amino acids. The trim removed 5 bases at V and 6 bases at J, leaving 9 bases unmatched. The CDR3 reads CASSRILAGGGNEQFF. The CDR3 DNA sequence: TGTGCCAGCAGCCGGATTTTAGCGGGGGGGGGCAATGAGCAGTTCTTC. The full variable domain, its missing parts supplied by reference TRBV11-3 and TRBJ2-1, is EAGVVQSPRYKIIEKKQPVAFWCNPISGHNTLYWYLQNLGQGPELLIRYENEEAVDDSQLPKDRFSAERLKGVDSTLKIQPAELGDSAVYLCASSRILAGGGNEQFFGPGTRLTVL.

This chain connects TRBV9 to TRBJ1-2, with D possibly matching TRBD1 (5 bases). Germline V gene lookup returns CDR1 SGDLS and CDR2 YYNGEE. Deletions cut 4 bases from V and 6 bases from J, with 16 bases between. The CDR3 is 14 residues long. The chain's CDR3 is CASSPRRAGNGYTF. In nucleotides, the CDR3 is TGTGCCAGCAGCCCCCGCAGGGCAGGGAATGGCTACACCTTC.

The chain has TRBV3-1 (or the pseudogene TRBV3-2) and TRBJ2-5, with D maybe TRBD2 (6 bases). This CDR3 has 14 residues. V shed 3 bases and J shed 0 bases, with 8 bases lying between them. The germline gives CDR1 LGHDT, CDR2 YNNKEL (reference sequence). CDR3 coding DNA: TGTGCCAGCAGCCATCAGCGGGACCAAGAGACCCAGTACTTC. Encoded protein: CASSHQRDQETQYF.

In this sample, this clone turned up a few times. The chain recombines TRBV7-8 with TRBJ1-1; D gene unclear. This CDR3 contains 13 residues. V was trimmed by 3 bases and J by 1 base, leaving 6 bases between them. Germline V gene sequence: CDR1 SGHVS, CDR2 FQNEAQ. DNA for the CDR3: TGTGCCAGCAGCTTCACAGAGAACACTGAAGCTTTCTTT. Its translation is CASSFTENTEAFF.

V is TRBV13 and J is TRBJ1-1; D uncertain. The CDR3 has 16 residues. Trimming stripped 7 bases from V and 1 base from J, with 19 bases between. The germline V gene has CDR1 PRHDT and CDR2 FYEKMQ (reference sequence). The CDR3: CASNPTVLGGNTEAFF. CDR3 nucleotide sequence: TGTGCCAGCAACCCCACGGTTTTAGGAGGGAACACTGAAGCTTTCTTT.

This chain connects TRBV7-8 to TRBJ2-2; 11 nucleotides align to TRBD2. J was trimmed by 6 bases and V by 2 bases; bases with no gene match: 5. In germline, CDR1 is SGHVS, CDR2 FQNEAQ. This CDR3 spans 16 amino acids. The CDR3 reads CASSLLAGGHPGELFF. CDR3 coding DNA: TGTGCCAGCAGCTTACTAGCGGGGGGCCATCCCGGGGAGCTGTTTTTT.

The table lists this clone with a count of one. V usage is TRBV6-5 and J usage is TRBJ1-1; TRBD1 matches at 10 bases. Germline V CDR1 and CDR2: MNHEY, SVGAGI. V gave up 6 bases and J gave up 4 bases; unmatched junction bases: 8. The CDR3 is made up of 15 amino acids. The CDR3 spells CASSPLGQGGTEAFF. In nucleotides, the CDR3 is TGTGCCAGCAGCCCATTAGGACAGGGGGGCACTGAAGCTTTCTTT.

The gene calls are TRBV5-1 and TRBJ2-7, with 8 nucleotides matching TRBD2. The CDR3 loop spans 16 amino acids. Trimming at V came to 2 bases and at J to 5 bases, leaving 12 bases not matched to a gene. From germline, CDR1 is SGHRS and CDR2 YFSETQ. In nucleotides, the CDR3 is TGCGCCAGCAGCTTACAGGGCGGTATGCGGGGGGACGAGCAGTACTTC. Its translation is CASSLQGGMRGDEQYF.

The CDR3 sequence is CASSIEGTAILTEAFF. The CDR3 DNA reads TGTGCCAGTAGTATAGAGGGGACAGCGATTCTCACTGAAGCTTTCTTT. This chain joins TRBV19 and TRBJ1-1; the match to TRBD1 covers 7 bases. The CDR3 covers 16 residues. Germline CDR1 LNHDA, CDR2 SQIVND (reference sequence). J gave up 4 bases and V 0 bases, and 8 bases lay outside the gene matches.

The chain combines TRBV6-6 with TRBJ1-6; 12 nucleotides line up with TRBD1. This CDR3 has 16 amino acids. V was pared by 4 bases and J by 10 bases, with 8 bases of the junction left unmatched. Germline-derived CDR1 and CDR2 are MNHNY and SVGAGI (reference sequence). The CDR3: CASSLIGTGGTSPLHF. CDR3 nucleotides: TGTGCCAGCAGTTTAATAGGGACAGGGGGCACCTCACCCCTCCACTTT.

V usage is TRBV6-5 and J usage is TRBJ2-7, with TRBD1 matching 7 bases. There are 14 residues in the CDR3. V shed 5 bases, J shed 3 bases, and the junction held 7 bases outside the gene matches. Germline V lookup: CDR1 MNHEY, CDR2 SVGAGI. The CDR3 sequence: CASSPQTGNYEQYF. The CDR3 coding sequence is TGTGCCAGCAGTCCCCAGACAGGGAACTACGAGCAGTACTTC.

The V and J genes are TRBV7-9 and TRBJ1-6; 8 nucleotides match TRBD1. Germline-derived CDR1 and CDR2 are SEHNR and FQNEAQ (reference sequence). The CDR3 contains 15 residues. After removal of 4 bases from V and 5 bases from J, the junction contained 4 bases not matched to a gene. CDR3 loop: CASSSQGADNSPLHF. The CDR3 region has the DNA TGTGCCAGCAGCTCGCAGGGGGCAGATAATTCACCCCTCCACTTT.

The V call is TRBV6-5, the J call TRBJ2-5, with 8 bases aligning to TRBD1. There are 14 residues in the CDR3. Trimming at V came to 2 bases and at J to 1 base, leaving 0 bases not matched to a gene. Germline loops: CDR1 MNHEY, CDR2 SVGAGI. CDR3 amino acids: CASSYGTGQETQYF. The DNA of the CDR3 is TGTGCCAGCAGTTACGGGACAGGCCAAGAGACCCAGTACTTC.

The V and J genes are TRBV7-3 and TRBJ2-1; 10 bases match TRBD2. The CDR3 totals 14 residues. Germline CDR1 and CDR2: SGHTA and FQGTGA. The ends lost 5 bases at V and 5 bases at J; junction bases unmatched: 3. CDR3 in amino acids: CASSISGGNNEQFF. The CDR3 DNA is TGTGCCAGCAGCATTAGCGGGGGGAACAATGAGCAGTTCTTC.

This chain links TRBV18 with TRBJ2-5; 8 bases line up with TRBD1. CDR1 and CDR2 (germline): KGHSH, LQKENI. The CDR3 has 13 amino acids. V gave up 6 bases and J gave up 5 bases; unmatched junction bases: 5. DNA for the CDR3: TGTGCCAGCTCCCCGCGACAGGGGGAGACCCAGTACTTC. It translates to CASSPRQGETQYF. Variable domain in full (rest from reference TRBV18 and TRBJ2-5): NAGVMQNPRHLVRRRGQEARLRCSPMKGHSHVYWYRQLPEEGLKFMVYLQKENIIDESGMPKERFSAEFPKEGPSILRIQQVVRGDSAAYFCASSPRQGETQYFGPGTRLLVL.

The chain combines TRBV20-1 with TRBJ2-1; the D gene is possibly TRBD1 (6 bases). The CDR3 extends over 11 amino acids. Trimming pared 5 bases from V and 12 bases from J, leaving 14 bases between. Germline V gives CDR1 DFQATT, CDR2 SNEGSKA (reference sequence). CDR3 sequence reads: CSASTGNGQFF. For the CDR3, the DNA is TGCAGTGCTTCTACAGGGAACGGGCAGTTCTTC.

The chain employs TRBV7-3 and TRBJ2-7, with TRBD2 matching over 10 bases. V was clipped by 2 bases and J by 2 bases; unmatched bases: 3. The germline CDR1 and CDR2 sequences are SGHTA and FQGTGA. The CDR3 has 15 amino acids. This chain's CDR3 is CASSLWSGGAYEQYF. The CDR3 nucleotides are TGTGCCAGCAGCTTATGGAGCGGGGGGGCCTACGAGCAGTACTTC.

Notes on this clone: Germline is not matched at one junction end, which may reflect a read error. This sequence joins TRBV5-1 and TRBJ1-1; 7 nucleotides agree with TRBD1. Looked up from germline, CDR1 is SGHRS and CDR2 is YFSETQ. CDR3 size: 14 residues. The CDR3 nucleotides read TGCGCCAGCAGCATACAGGGGCTGAAGACTGAAGCTTTCTTT. Translated: CASSIQGLKTEAFF.

This chain links TRBV6-5 with TRBJ1-3, with 7 bases matching TRBD1. Germline V gene lookup returns CDR1 MNHEY and CDR2 SVGAGI. There are 16 residues in the CDR3. The ends lost 4 bases at V and 4 bases at J; junction bases unmatched: 10. The CDR3 DNA is TGTGCCAGCAGTTCCGGGACAGATTTAGACGGAAACACCATATATTTT. Amino acid sequence: CASSSGTDLDGNTIYF.

This rearrangement joins TRBV12-5 to TRBJ1-4, with D tentatively TRBD1 (5 bases). The CDR3 covers 16 residues. The V gene lost 1 base and the J gene lost 1 base, with 10 bases spanning the gap. Germline loops: CDR1 LGHNT, CDR2 FRNRAP. The CDR3 protein is CASGLDQGRTNEKLFF. CDR3 bases: TGTGCTAGTGGTTTGGACCAGGGCCGAACTAATGAAAAACTGTTTTTT.

The chain is built from TRBV13 and TRBJ1-5; D remains ambiguous. The CDR3 has 14 residues. The V and J ends lost 0 bases and 3 bases respectively, with 6 bases between them. Germline V gene sequence: CDR1 PRHDT, CDR2 FYEKMQ (reference sequence). CDR3 loop: CASSLGEYNQPQHF. The CDR3 DNA sequence: TGTGCCAGCAGCTTAGGGGAGTACAATCAGCCCCAGCATTTT.

The table lists this clone with a count of one. Within the sample, other DNA sequences also encode this same CDR3. The chain has TRBV19 and TRBJ1-5, with 8 bases lining up with TRBD1. V lost 6 bases to trimming and J lost 4 bases; unmatched junction nucleotides: 2. The CDR3 covers 13 residues. Germline CDR1 LNHDA, CDR2 SQIVND (reference sequence). CDR3 DNA: TGTGCCAGTAGGGACAGGGATAATCAGCCCCAGCATTTT. The encoded protein is CASRDRDNQPQHF.

This rearrangement joins TRBV7-2 to TRBJ2-3, with D unclear. The CDR3 runs to 15 residues. The germline V gene encodes CDR1 SGHTA and CDR2 FQGNSA. Trimming removed 1 base at V and 4 bases at J, with 12 bases between. DNA of the CDR3: TGTGCCAGCAGCTTAGTTGGCAGTAATCCAGATACGCAGTATTTT. Translation gives CASSLVGSNPDTQYF.

This chain joins TRBV7-9 and TRBJ1-1, with 10 bases matching TRBD1. The CDR3 spans 15 residues. The trim removed 5 bases at V and 5 bases at J, leaving 8 bases unmatched. Looked up from germline, CDR1 is SEHNR and CDR2 is FQNEAQ (reference sequence). The CDR3 DNA reads as TGTGCCAGCAGCACGGGACAGGGGCCGGGGACTGAAGCTTTCTTT. The encoded protein is CASSTGQGPGTEAFF.

This rearrangement joins TRBV29-1 to TRBJ1-1; 7 nucleotides agree with TRBD1. Germline V CDR1 and CDR2: SQVTM, ANQGSEA. After removal of 7 bases from V and 2 bases from J, the junction contained 10 bases not matched to a gene. This CDR3 spans 14 amino acids. In DNA form, the CDR3 reads TGCAGCGGGGTTAGGGGACAGCTTAACACTGAAGCTTTCTTT. Protein product: CSGVRGQLNTEAFF.